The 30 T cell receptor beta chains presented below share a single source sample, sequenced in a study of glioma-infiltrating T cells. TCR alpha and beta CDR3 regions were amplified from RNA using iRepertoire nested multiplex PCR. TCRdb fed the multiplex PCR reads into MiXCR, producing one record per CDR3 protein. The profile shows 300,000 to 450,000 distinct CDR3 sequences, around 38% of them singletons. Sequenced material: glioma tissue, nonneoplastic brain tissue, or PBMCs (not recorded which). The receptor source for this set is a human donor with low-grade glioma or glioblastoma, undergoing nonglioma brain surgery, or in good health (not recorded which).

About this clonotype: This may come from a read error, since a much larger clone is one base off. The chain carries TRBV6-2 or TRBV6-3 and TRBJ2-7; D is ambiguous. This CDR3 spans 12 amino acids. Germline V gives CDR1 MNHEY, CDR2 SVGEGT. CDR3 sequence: CASGYIIYEQYF. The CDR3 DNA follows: TGTGCCAGCGGTTACATAATCTACGAGCAGTACTTC.

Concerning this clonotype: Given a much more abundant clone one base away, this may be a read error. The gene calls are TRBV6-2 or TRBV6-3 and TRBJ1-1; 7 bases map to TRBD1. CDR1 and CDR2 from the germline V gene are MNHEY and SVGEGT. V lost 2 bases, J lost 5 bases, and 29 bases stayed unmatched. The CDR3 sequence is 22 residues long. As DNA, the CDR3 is TGTGCCAGCAGTTACCCCCGTTCGATCAATTCCGACAGGACCAACAGGGGTACTGAAGCTTTCTTT. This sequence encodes CASSYPRSINSDRTNRGTEAFF.

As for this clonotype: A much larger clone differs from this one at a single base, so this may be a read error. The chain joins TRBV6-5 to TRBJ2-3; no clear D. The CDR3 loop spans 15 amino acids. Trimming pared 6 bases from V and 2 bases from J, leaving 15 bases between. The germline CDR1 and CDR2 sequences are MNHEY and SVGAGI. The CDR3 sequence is CASSPPAAVTDTQYF. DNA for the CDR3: TGTGCCAGCAGCCCTCCGGCCGCGGTCACAGATACGCAGTATTTT.

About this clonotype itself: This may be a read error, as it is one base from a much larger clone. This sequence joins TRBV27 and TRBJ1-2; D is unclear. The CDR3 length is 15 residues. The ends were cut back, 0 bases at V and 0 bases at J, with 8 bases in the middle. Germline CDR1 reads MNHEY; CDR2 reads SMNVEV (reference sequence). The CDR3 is CASSLSRGSNYGYTF. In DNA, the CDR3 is TGTGCCAGCAGTTTATCGAGAGGCTCTAACTATGGCTACACCTTC.

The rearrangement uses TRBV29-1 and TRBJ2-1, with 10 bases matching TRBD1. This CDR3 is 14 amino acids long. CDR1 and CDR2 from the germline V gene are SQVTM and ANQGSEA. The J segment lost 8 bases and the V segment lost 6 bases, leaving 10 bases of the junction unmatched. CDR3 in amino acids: CSVSGTGVGDEQFF. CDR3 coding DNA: TGCAGCGTCTCCGGGACAGGGGTCGGGGATGAGCAGTTCTTC.

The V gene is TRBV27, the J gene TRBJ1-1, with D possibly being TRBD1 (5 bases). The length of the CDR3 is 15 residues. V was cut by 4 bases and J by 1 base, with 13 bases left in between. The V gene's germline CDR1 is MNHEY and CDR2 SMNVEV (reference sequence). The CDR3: CASSSSRDGNTEAFF. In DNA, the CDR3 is TGTGCCAGCAGTTCGTCCAGGGACGGGAACACTGAAGCTTTCTTT.

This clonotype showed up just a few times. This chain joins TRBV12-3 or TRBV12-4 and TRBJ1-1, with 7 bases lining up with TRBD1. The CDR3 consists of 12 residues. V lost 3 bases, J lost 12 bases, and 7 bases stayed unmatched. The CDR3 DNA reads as TGTGCCAGCAGTTTCTCCACAGGGGAGTCTTTCTTT. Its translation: CASSFSTGESFF.

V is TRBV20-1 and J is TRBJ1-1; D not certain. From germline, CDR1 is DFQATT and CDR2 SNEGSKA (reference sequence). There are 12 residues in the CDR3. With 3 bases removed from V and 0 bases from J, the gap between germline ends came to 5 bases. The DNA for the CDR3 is TGCAGTGCTAGTCACATGAACACTGAAGCTTTCTTT. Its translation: CSASHMNTEAFF.

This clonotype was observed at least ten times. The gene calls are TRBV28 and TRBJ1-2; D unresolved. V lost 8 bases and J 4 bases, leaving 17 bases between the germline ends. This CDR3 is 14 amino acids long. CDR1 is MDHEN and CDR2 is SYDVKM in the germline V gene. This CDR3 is CASGQRARLYGYTF. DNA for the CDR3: TGTGCCAGCGGCCAGCGAGCACGACTCTATGGCTACACCTTC.

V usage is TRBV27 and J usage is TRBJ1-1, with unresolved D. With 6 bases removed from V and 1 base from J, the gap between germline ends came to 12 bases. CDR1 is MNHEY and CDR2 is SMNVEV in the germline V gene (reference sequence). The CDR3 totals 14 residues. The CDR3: CASSSGMGNTEAFF. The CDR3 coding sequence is TGTGCCAGCAGCTCGGGGATGGGGAACACTGAAGCTTTCTTT.

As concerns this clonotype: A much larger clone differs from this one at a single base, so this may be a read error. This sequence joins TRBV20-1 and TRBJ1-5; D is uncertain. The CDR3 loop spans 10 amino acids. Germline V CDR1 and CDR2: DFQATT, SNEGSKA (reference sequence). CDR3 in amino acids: CSVDNQTQHF. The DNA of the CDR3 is TGCAGTGTCGACAATCAGACCCAGCATTTT.

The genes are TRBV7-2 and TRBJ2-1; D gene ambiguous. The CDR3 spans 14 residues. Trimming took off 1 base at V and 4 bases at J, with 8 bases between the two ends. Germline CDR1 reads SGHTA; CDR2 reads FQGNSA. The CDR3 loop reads CASSLEPRYNEQFF. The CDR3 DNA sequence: TGTGCCAGCAGCTTAGAACCAAGATACAATGAGCAGTTCTTC.

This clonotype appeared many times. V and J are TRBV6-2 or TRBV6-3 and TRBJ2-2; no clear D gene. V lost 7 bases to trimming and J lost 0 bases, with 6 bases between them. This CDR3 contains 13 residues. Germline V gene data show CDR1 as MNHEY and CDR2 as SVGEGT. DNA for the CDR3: TGTGCCAGCATACAGTCGAACACCGGGGAGCTGTTTTTT. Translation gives CASIQSNTGELFF.

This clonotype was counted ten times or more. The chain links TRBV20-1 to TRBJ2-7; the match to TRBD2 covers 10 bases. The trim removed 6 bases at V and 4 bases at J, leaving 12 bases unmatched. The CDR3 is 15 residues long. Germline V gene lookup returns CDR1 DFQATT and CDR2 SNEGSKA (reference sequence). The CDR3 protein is CSAPSGLADLYEQYF. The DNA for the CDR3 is TGCAGTGCCCCCTCCGGACTAGCGGATTTGTACGAGCAGTACTTC.

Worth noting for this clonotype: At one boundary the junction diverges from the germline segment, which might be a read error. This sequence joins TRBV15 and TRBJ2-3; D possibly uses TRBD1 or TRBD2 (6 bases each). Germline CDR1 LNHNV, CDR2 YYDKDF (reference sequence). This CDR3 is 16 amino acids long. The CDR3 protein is CASSTSQGTGGDTQYF. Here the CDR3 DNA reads TGTGCCAGCAGCACCTCCCAGGGGACCGGGGGAGATACGCAGTATTTT.

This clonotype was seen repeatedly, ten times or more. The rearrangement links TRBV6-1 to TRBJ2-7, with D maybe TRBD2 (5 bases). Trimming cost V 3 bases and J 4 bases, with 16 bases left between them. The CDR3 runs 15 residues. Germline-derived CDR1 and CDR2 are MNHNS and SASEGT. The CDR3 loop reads CASSESGGGWYEQYF. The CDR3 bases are TGTGCCAGCAGTGAGTCCGGAGGCGGCTGGTACGAGCAGTACTTC.

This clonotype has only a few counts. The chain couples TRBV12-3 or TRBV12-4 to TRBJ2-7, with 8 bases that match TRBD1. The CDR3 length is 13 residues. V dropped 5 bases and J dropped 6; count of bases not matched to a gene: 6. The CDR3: CASSRQGRSEQYF. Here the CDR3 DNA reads TGTGCCAGCAGTCGACAGGGGAGGTCCGAGCAGTACTTC.

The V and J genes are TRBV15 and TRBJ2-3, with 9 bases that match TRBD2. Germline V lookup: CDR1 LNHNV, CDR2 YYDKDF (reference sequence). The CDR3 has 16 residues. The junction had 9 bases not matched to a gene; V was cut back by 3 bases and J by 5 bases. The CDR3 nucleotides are TGTGCCACCAGCAGGACAGCGGGAGGCATGGAAGATACGCAGTATTTT. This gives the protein CATSRTAGGMEDTQYF.

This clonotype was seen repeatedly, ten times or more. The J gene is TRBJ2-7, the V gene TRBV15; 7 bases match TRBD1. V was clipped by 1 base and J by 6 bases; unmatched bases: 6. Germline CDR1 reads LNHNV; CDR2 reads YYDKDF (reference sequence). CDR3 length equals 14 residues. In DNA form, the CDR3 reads TGTGCCACCAGCAGAGTCCTCCCAGGGGGCGAGCAGTACTTC. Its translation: CATSRVLPGGEQYF.

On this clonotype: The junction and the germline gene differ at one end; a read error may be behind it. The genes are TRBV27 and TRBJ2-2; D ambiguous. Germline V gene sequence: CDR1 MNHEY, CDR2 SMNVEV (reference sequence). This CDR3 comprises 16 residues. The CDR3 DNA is TGTGCCAGCAGTTTAATCGCGTTCGCGAACACCGTGGAGCTGTTTTTT. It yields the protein CASSLIAFANTVELFF.

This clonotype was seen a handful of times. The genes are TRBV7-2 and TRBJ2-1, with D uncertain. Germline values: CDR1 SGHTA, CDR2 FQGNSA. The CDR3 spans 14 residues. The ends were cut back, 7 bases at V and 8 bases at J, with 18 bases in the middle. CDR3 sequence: CASNSQLIGDEQFF. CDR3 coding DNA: TGTGCCAGCAACTCCCAACTGATAGGAGATGAGCAGTTCTTC.

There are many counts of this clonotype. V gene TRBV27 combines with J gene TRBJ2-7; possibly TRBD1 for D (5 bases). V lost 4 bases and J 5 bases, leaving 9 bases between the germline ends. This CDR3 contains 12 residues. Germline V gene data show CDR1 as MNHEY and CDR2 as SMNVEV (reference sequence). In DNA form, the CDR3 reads TGTGCCAGCAGTTCCGACAGTGACGAGCAGTACTTC. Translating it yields CASSSDSDEQYF.

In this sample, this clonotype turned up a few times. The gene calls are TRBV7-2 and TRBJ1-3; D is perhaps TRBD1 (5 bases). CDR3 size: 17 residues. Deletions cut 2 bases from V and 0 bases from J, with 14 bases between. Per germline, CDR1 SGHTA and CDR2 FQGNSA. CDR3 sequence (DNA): TGTGCCAGCAGCTTACTCTCTGGGGGGTACTCTGGAAACACCATATATTTT. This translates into CASSLLSGGYSGNTIYF.

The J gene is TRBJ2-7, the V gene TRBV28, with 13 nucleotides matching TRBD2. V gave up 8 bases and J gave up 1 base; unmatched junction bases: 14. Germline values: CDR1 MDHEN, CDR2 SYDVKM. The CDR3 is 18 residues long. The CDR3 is CASSWRISLAGGSYEQYF. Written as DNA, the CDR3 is TGTGCCAGCTCGTGGCGTATATCACTAGCGGGAGGGTCCTACGAGCAGTACTTC.

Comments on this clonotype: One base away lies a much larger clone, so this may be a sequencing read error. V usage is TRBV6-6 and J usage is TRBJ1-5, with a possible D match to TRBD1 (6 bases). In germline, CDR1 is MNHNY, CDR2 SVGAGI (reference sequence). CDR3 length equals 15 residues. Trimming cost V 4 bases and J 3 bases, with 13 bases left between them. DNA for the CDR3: TGTGCCAGCAGTTTTTACAGGGTGAACAATCAGCCCCAGCATTTT. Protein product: CASSFYRVNNQPQHF.

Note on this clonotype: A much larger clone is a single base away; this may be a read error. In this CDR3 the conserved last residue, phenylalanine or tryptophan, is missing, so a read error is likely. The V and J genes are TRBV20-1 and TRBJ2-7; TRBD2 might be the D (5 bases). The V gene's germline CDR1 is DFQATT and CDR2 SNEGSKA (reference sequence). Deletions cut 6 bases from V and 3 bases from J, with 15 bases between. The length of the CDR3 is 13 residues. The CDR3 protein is CSAPMTEGYEQYL. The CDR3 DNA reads TGCAGTGCCCCAATGACTGAGGGCTACGAGCAGTACTTA.

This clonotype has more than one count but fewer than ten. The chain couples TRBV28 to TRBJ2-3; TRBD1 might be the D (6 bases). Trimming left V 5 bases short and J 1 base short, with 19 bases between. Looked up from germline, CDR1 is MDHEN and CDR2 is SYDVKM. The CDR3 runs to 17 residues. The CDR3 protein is CASSPRQVYARTDTQYF. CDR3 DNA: TGTGCCAGCAGTCCTCGACAGGTCTATGCACGCACAGATACGCAGTATTTT.

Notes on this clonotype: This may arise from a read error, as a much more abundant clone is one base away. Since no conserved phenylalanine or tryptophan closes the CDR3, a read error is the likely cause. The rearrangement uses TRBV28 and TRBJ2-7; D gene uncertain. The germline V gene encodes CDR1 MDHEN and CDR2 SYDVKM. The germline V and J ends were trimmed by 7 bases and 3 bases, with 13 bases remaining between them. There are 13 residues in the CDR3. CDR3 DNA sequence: TGTGCCAGCACTCTACAGTCCAACTACGAGCAGTACTAC. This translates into CASTLQSNYEQYY.

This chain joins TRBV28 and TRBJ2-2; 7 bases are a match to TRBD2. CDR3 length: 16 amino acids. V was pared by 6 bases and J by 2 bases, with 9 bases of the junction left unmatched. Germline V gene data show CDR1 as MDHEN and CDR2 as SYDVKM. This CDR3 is CASSPVGAGNTGELFF. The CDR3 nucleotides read TGTGCCAGCAGCCCTGTAGGAGCGGGAAACACCGGGGAGCTGTTTTTT.

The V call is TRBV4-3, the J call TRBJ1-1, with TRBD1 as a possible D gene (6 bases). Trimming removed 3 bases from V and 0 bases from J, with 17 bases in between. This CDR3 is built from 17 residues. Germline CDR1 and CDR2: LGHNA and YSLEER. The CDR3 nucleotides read TGCGCCAGCAGCCATGCCCGGACAGTCTCGGTGAACACTGAAGCTTTCTTT. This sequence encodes CASSHARTVSVNTEAFF.